This T cell receptor beta chain was observed in a study of OX40 agonist ivuxolimab in advanced cancers. The CDR3 consists of 14 residues. V was trimmed by 0 bases and J by 9 bases, leaving 15 bases between them. Germline values: CDR1 GTSNPN, CDR2 SVGIG (reference sequence). Sequenced by immunoSEQ multiplex PCR; TCRdb stores in-frame clones only, minus some. The data show 41,000 or so clones, about 72% seen once. The V and J genes are TRBV30 and TRBJ2-1; TRBD1 might be the D (7 bases). This clonotype originated in an adult with an advanced solid tumor such as melanoma, head and neck, liver or kidney cancer. The specimen was CD4+ or CD8+ T cells sorted from blood, collected in a trial of the OX40 agonist ivuxolimab. The CDR3 sequence is CAWSVLRQGGEQFF. CDR3 bases: TGTGCCTGGAGTGTACTAAGGCAGGGGGGTGAGCAGTTCTTC.